These T cell receptor beta chains were read from a single sample in a study of CD8+ T cells in alopecia areata. This table comes from immunoSEQ multiplex PCR, and its TCRdb copy is limited to in-frame clones, with some not included. The data show some 200,000 clones, about three fifths seen once. The specimen was CD4+ T cells sorted from blood, collected at week 4, from a patient treated with tofacitinib. The receptors derive from a human donor with alopecia areata. Each CDR3 is given with its conserved first and last residue. A D gene is named only where the DNA matches it firmly. Part of the rows lack a size; the others show once, few, many or a class for expanded clones.

d_call | clone_size | cdr3_length | j_call | v_call | cdr3_nt | cdr3_aa
- | few | 15 | TRBJ1-5 | TRBV30 | TGTGCCTGGAGTCGAGGGGCAGGTAGCAATCAGCCCCAGCATTTT | CAWSRGAGSNQPQHF
- | few | 12 | TRBJ2-5 | TRBV29-1 | TGCAGCGTTGAACCGGACATCCTGACCCAGTACTTC | CSVEPDILTQYF
- | - | 13 | TRBJ1-1 | TRBV5-1 | TGCGCCAGCAGCATCGGGAAGAACACTGAAGCTTTCTTT | CASSIGKNTEAFF
- | - | 14 | TRBJ2-2 | TRBV29-1 | TGCAGCGTGGGCACTCCCAAAGTGACCGGGGAGCTGTTTTTT | CSVGTPKVTGELFF
TRBD2 | - | 14 | TRBJ2-1 | TRBV2 | TGTGCCACCCCCGGGACTAGCGTTGAAGATGAGCAGTTCTTC | CATPGTSVEDEQFF
TRBD2 | many | 14 | TRBJ2-7 | TRBV10-3 | TGTGCCACCCGTGGCGGGGGGGGTACCTACGAGCAGTACTTC | CATRGGGGTYEQYF
- | - | 15 | TRBJ1-4 | TRBV25-1 | TGTGCCAGCAGTGAGGGAGACAGAGCGATTGAAAAACTGTTTTTT | CASSEGDRAIEKLFF
TRBD2 | few | 13 | TRBJ2-7 | TRBV29-1 | TGCAGCGTTGAATTCGGGCTAGCGGACGAGCAGTACTTC | CSVEFGLADEQYF
- | - | 14 | TRBJ1-2 | TRBV4-1 | TGCGCCAGCAGCCAAGGCCGGGGCCTCTATGGCTACACCTTC | CASSQGRGLYGYTF
- | - | 15 | TRBJ2-2 | TRBV30 | TGTGCCTGGACCCCCTTTAAGGTGAACACCGGGGAGCTGTTTTTT | CAWTPFKVNTGELFF
- | few | 17 | TRBJ2-1 | TRBV21-1 | TGTGCCAGCAGCAAAAAGGAGCAGGGGACAGGGGAAGTTGAGCAGTTCTTC | CASSKKEQGTGEVEQFF
TRBD1 | - | 14 | TRBJ1-6 | TRBV6-5 | TGTGCCAGCAGCTCGGACAGGGTGGAATCACCCCTCCACTTT | CASSSDRVESPLHF
TRBD1 | - | 13 | TRBJ2-5 | TRBV29-1 | TGCAGCGTTAGAACAGGGGCCGGGGAGACCCAGTACTTC | CSVRTGAGETQYF
TRBD1 | - | 14 | TRBJ1-1 | TRBV29-1 | TGCAGCGTTATCGACAGGGGGGCGAGGACTGAAGCTTTCTTT | CSVIDRGARTEAFF
- | few | 15 | TRBJ2-1 | TRBV7-2 | TGTGCCAGCAGCCTCGCAGGACCCCTCTACAATGAGCAGTTCTTC | CASSLAGPLYNEQFF
TRBD2 | - | 19 | TRBJ2-5 | TRBV7-2 | TGTGCCAGCAGCTTAACTGGACTAGCGGGGGCTACACGGGGAGAGACCCAGTACTTC | CASSLTGLAGATRGETQYF
- | - | 14 | TRBJ2-7 | TRBV15 | TGTGCCACCAGCAGAGATTGGACGAGCTACGAGCAGTACTTC | CATSRDWTSYEQYF
- | - | 15 | TRBJ1-5 | TRBV30 | TGTGCCTGGAGTGTACCTGACAGGAGGTATCAGCCCCAGCATTTT | CAWSVPDRRYQPQHF
- | - | 15 | TRBJ1-2 | TRBV7-9 | TGTGCCAGCAGCTTAGGGCCTACGCAAGGGGCTGGCTACACCTTC | CASSLGPTQGAGYTF
TRBD1 | - | 12 | TRBJ1-1 | TRBV7-9 | TGTGCCAGCAGTTCGACAGGGGCTGAAGCTTTCTTT | CASSSTGAEAFF
- | - | 13 | TRBJ2-7 | TRBV30 | TGTGCCTGGAGTGTTGGACTTCAGGGCGAGCAGTACTTC | CAWSVGLQGEQYF
- | - | 16 | TRBJ1-1 | TRBV18 | TGTGCCAGCTCACCAAACGCGGGTGGGGGAAACACTGAAGCTTTCTTT | CASSPNAGGGNTEAFF
- | - | 13 | TRBJ1-5 | TRBV5-1 | TGCGCCAGCAGCTTGGCTCCCGGTCCGCCCCAGCATTTT | CASSLAPGPPQHF
TRBD1 | few | 15 | TRBJ2-3 | TRBV29-1 | TGCAGCGTCACCGGGACAGGGGGCCTCGCAGATACGCAGTATTTT | CSVTGTGGLADTQYF
TRBD1 | once | 15 | TRBJ2-5 | TRBV7-2 | TGTGCCAGCAGCCCCCGGGACAGGGGGGTAGAGACCCAGTACTTC | CASSPRDRGVETQYF
TRBD1 | - | 11 | TRBJ1-1 | TRBV29-1 | TGCAGCGTTAGGGGGCAAGGTGAAGCTTTCTTT | CSVRGQGEAFF
- | - | 14 | TRBJ1-2 | TRBV30 | TGTGCCTGGAGGACAACAGGGTTGGGGGATGGCTACACCTTC | CAWRTTGLGDGYTF
- | - | 13 | TRBJ2-5 | TRBV6-6 | TGTGCCAGCAAACGTCAGGGAGGTGAGACCCAGTACTTC | CASKRQGGETQYF
- | - | 12 | TRBJ1-2 | TRBV5-4 | TGTGCCAGCAGCTTTGACGGTGTCGGCTACACCTTC | CASSFDGVGYTF
- | - | 17 | TRBJ1-1 | TRBV12-5 | TGTGCTAGTGGTTTGGTACTTACCGGGACATTGAACACTGAAGCTTTCTTT | CASGLVLTGTLNTEAFF
- | - | 14 | TRBJ2-3 | TRBV7-9 | TGTGCCAGCAGCCTCGGGGGCCGCACAGATACGCAGTATTTT | CASSLGGRTDTQYF
- | - | 15 | TRBJ2-7 | TRBV6-5 | TGTGCCAGCAGTTACGGCGGGGGCGGCAATAGCGAGCAGTACTTC | CASSYGGGGNSEQYF
TRBD1 | - | 14 | TRBJ2-3 | TRBV7-2 | TGTGCCAGCATCCTCGACAGGGCCACAGATACGCAGTATTTT | CASILDRATDTQYF
- | few | 17 | TRBJ1-1 | TRBV5-1 | TGCGCCAGCAGCCTTTTCGGGGGTACAGCGGCCGGCTCTGAAGCTTTCTTT | CASSLFGGTAAGSEAFF
TRBD1 | few | 12 | TRBJ2-5 | TRBV28 | TGTGCCACTCAAGGGGGCTCGGAGACCCAGTACTTC | CATQGGSETQYF
- | few | 12 | TRBJ2-7 | TRBV29-1 | TGCAGCGTTGGAGGGAGCTCCTACGAGCAGTACTTC | CSVGGSSYEQYF
- | - | 11 | TRBJ2-7 | TRBV29-1 | TGCAGCGTTGTGGTCTCCTACGAGCAGTACTTC | CSVVVSYEQYF
- | once | 9 | TRBJ2-1 | TRBV29-1 | TGCAGCGTTGCGCAGCCGCAGTTCTTC | CSVAQPQFF
TRBD1 | - | 15 | TRBJ1-2 | TRBV13 | TGTGCCAGCAGCTCGACAGGGGTACAGAACTATGGCTACACCTTC | CASSSTGVQNYGYTF
- | - | 14 | TRBJ2-7 | TRBV4-2 | TGTGCCAGCAGCCCCCAGGCAGTCTCCTACGAGCAGTACTTC | CASSPQAVSYEQYF
- | - | 15 | TRBJ1-6 | TRBV2 | TGTGCCAGCAGTGAAGGGCCCACTAGTAATTCACCCCTCCACTTT | CASSEGPTSNSPLHF
- | - | 15 | TRBJ1-4 | TRBV25-1 | TGTGCCAGCAGTGAACCCGGACAGAATAATGAAAAACTGTTTTTT | CASSEPGQNNEKLFF
TRBD1 | - | 12 | TRBJ2-7 | TRBV30 | TGTGCCTGGACGAGAGGGGGCAACGAGCAGTACTTC | CAWTRGGNEQYF
- | - | 14 | TRBJ1-2 | TRBV30 | TGTGCCTGGAGTGTAAGGGATATCAACTATGGCTACACCTTC | CAWSVRDINYGYTF
TRBD1 | - | 14 | TRBJ2-7 | TRBV5-6 | TGTGCCAGCAGCTTGCTAAAGGGGGCTAACGAGCAGTACTTC | CASSLLKGANEQYF
- | few | 9 | TRBJ2-6 | TRBV20-1 | TGCAGTGCTAGAGACGTCCTGACTTTC | CSARDVLTF
- | - | 13 | TRBJ2-3 | TRBV30 | TGTGCCTGGAGTGTACTCCGGACAGATACGCAGTATTTT | CAWSVLRTDTQYF
- | - | 14 | TRBJ1-1 | TRBV28 | TGTGCCAGCAGTTTGGTTGGGGGAACGCCTGAAGCTTTCTTT | CASSLVGGTPEAFF
- | once | 12 | TRBJ1-2 | TRBV30 | TGTGCCTGGAGTGTCGGCGAGTATGGCTACACCTTC | CAWSVGEYGYTF
- | - | 13 | TRBJ2-2 | TRBV30 | TGTGCCTGGACTGGGACTTCCACCGGGGAGCTGTTTTTT | CAWTGTSTGELFF
TRBD1 | - | 13 | TRBJ2-5 | TRBV29-1 | TGCAGCGTTGAAGGAGGGGGCGGAGAGACCCAGTACTTC | CSVEGGGGETQYF
TRBD2 | - | 13 | TRBJ2-1 | TRBV11-2 | TGTGCCAGCGGGTCCCGAAGCGGGGGTGAGCAGTTCTTC | CASGSRSGGEQFF
TRBD1 | once | 17 | TRBJ1-2 | TRBV28 | TGTGCCAGCAGTTTATGGATGGCGACAGGGGGTCTCTATGGCTACACCTTC | CASSLWMATGGLYGYTF
- | - | 15 | TRBJ1-2 | TRBV30 | TGTGCCTGGACCCCCCGACCGCCCTTTAACTATGGCTACACCTTC | CAWTPRPPFNYGYTF